This paragraph covers one T cell receptor (beta chain) sequence. Its antigen has not been determined. No much larger clonotype is one base removed from it; base qualities were not supplied. TCRbeta CDR3 regions were amplified from genomic DNA by means of the immunoSEQ Assay, a bias-controlled multiplex PCR. As for how the authors treated the data: The number of nucleated cells in each sample was estimated from the amplification of reference gene primers within the assay. To quantify the absolute abundance of each unique TCRbeta CDR3 rearrangement, sequence reads were collapsed and filtered. Productive Simpson clonality was computed per sample as the square root of Simpson's diversity index over productive rearrangements. TCRdb holds this immuneACCESS table with in-frame rearrangements only. Some clones are missing; in checked studies, unresolved V genes explain under half, and the rest has no known cause. V and J calls plus clone size are reproduced from that table; the DNA served to infer D and trimming. Here the sample has 200,000 to 250,000 clones; 84% occur a single time. Together, the top ten hold about 7% of the sample.

This entry is derived from a study of blood T cell repertoires in COVID-19 (dated by TCRdb to 2020 to 2022). General notes on the study: Samples covering the acute and convalescent phases of COVID-19 were provided by collaborators in the United States, Italy and Spain. Where HLA class I and class II types were available, the types were taken from metadata supplied by the sample provider, not from assay-based typing. The prospective study material was composed of cDNA or gDNA derived from T cells, B-cell-depleted T cells, or PBMCs. Deeply sampled blood TCRbeta repertoires from subjects exposed to, actively infected with, or recovered from COVID-19 were included in the dataset. The repertoires were released in a freely available public database meant as a resource for research on the immune response to SARS-CoV-2. A de-identified subject ID, COVID-19 status, age in years and sex were almost always included in the sample metadata. Samples were obtained from the ongoing ImmuneRACE study (first 160 participants) and from 1,254 subjects provided by 6 global collaborators.

Participants in the prospective study were enrolled through a virtual design, were aged about 18 to 100 years, and lived in roughly 24 United States geographic areas. In the prospective study, participants were assigned to cohorts based on the clinical history participants reported in a screening survey and a study questionnaire. For ImmuneRACE Cohort 3, a participant was defined as recovered based on two consecutive negative NP/OP PCR tests, clearance by a healthcare professional, or resolution of symptoms. Mobile phlebotomists in the prospective study collected whole blood, serum and a nasopharyngeal or oropharyngeal swab from every participant. Over a roughly 2-month period, participants in the prospective study had the option of providing additional blood draws and questionnaires. Before DNA extraction, prospective study blood samples were shipped either frozen or at room temperature. Including the terminal cysteine and phenylalanine, the CDR3 comprises 16 residues. Only the CDR3 part of the read is kept: 48 bases, read in frame from the first base. In the germline V gene, CDR1 corresponds to MGHRA and CDR2 to YSYEKL. At the junction V is shortened by 0 bases and J by 5 bases, with 16 bases in between.

Findings and caveats that apply to the study as a whole: Clinical and demographic metadata were provided uncurated, with the amount varying by source and participant.

The sequence derives from a woman aged 35 to 49 who had recovered from COVID-19. The rearrangement combines TRBV4-1 with TRBJ1-1; the D gene cannot be resolved reliably. The sequencing input was PBMCs or T cells enriched from blood (not recorded which). The CDR3 is CASSQDEAQRRTEAFF. The DNA sequence is TGCGCCAGCAGCCAAGACGAGGCCCAACGGCGAACTGAAGCTTTCTTT.